The 6 T cell receptor beta chains reported below all come from one sample, sequenced in a study of blood T cell repertoires in COVID-19. Sequencing used immunoSEQ multiplex PCR; TCRdb keeps in-frame clones, though not all of them. The table lists 300,000 to 400,000 clones, approximately 82% of them singletons. Sequenced input: peripheral blood. All receptors derive from a man aged 30-40 years with active or convalescent COVID-19.

The chain recombines TRBV6-5 with TRBJ2-2, with TRBD2 as a possible D gene (6 bases). V gave up 2 bases and J gave up 7 bases, with 8 bases separating them. In germline, CDR1 is MNHEY, CDR2 SVGAGI. The CDR3 loop spans 13 amino acids. CDR3 protein: CASSYRRDGELFF. CDR3 nucleotide sequence: TGTGCCAGCAGTTACAGGCGGGACGGGGAGCTGTTTTTT.

This clone occurred a few times. V usage is TRBV5-6 and J usage is TRBJ1-5; 7 bases match TRBD1. V shed 4 bases and J 3 bases; nucleotides not matched to a gene: 4. CDR1 and CDR2 (germline): SGHDT, YYEEEE. The CDR3 runs 14 residues. The CDR3: CASSTGQANQPQHF. The CDR3 coding sequence is TGTGCCAGCAGCACCGGACAGGCCAATCAGCCCCAGCATTTT.

The chain carries TRBV18 and TRBJ1-1; the match to TRBD1 covers 7 bases. The CDR3 loop spans 18 amino acids. J lost 1 base, V lost 2 bases, and 13 bases had no gene match. Germline CDR1 and CDR2: KGHSH and LQKENI. CDR3: CASSPALRQGGRNTEAFF. The CDR3 DNA sequence: TGTGCCAGCTCACCAGCTCTGCGGCAGGGGGGCCGGAACACTGAAGCTTTCTTT.

The sample holds one count of this clone. The rearrangement uses TRBV6-5 and TRBJ1-3, with TRBD1 identical over 9 bases. Per the germline V gene, CDR1 is MNHEY and CDR2 is SVGAGI. The CDR3 has 14 amino acids. J gave up 4 bases and V 6 bases, and 4 bases lay outside the gene matches. CDR3 sequence: CASRKQGAGNTIYF. DNA for the CDR3: TGTGCCAGCAGGAAACAGGGGGCCGGAAACACCATATATTTT.

The chain recombines TRBV28 with TRBJ2-7; 8 nucleotides agree with TRBD2. Germline loops: CDR1 MDHEN, CDR2 SYDVKM. Trimming removed 8 bases from V and 4 bases from J; junction bases left unmatched: 13. The CDR3 runs to 15 residues. CDR3 loop: CASVGSGIILYEQYF. The CDR3 DNA reads TGTGCCAGCGTCGGTAGCGGGATTATTTTGTACGAGCAGTACTTC.

This clone was seen more than once but under ten times. In nucleotides, the CDR3 is TGTGCCAGCAGCGCCGGACAGCCCGGTAGCACTGAAGCTTTCTTT. Protein product: CASSAGQPGSTEAFF. The chain links TRBV9 to TRBJ1-1; TRBD1 might be the D (6 bases). The CDR3 is made up of 15 amino acids. Trimming pared 3 bases from V and 4 bases from J, leaving 16 bases between. Germline assignment: CDR1 SGDLS and CDR2 YYNGEE.